Below, one T cell receptor beta chain is given with its context. Its matching antigen is unknown. This record comes from a study of Ad26.COV2.S vaccination and SARS-CoV-2 variants. Here immunoSEQ multiplex PCR was the method, and the copy in TCRdb shows in-frame clones only, minus some. Among approximately 90,000 clones listed, roughly 85% were seen once. Germline V gives CDR1 SEHNR, CDR2 FQNEAQ (reference sequence). The CDR3 loop spans 15 amino acids. The trim removed 5 bases at V and 5 bases at J, leaving 12 bases unmatched. General observations from the study: Across vaccine and placebo recipients, the breadth of non-spike TCRs was similar. Possibly, TCR breadth and depth analyses underestimated total T cell responses. Post-vaccination breadth of spike-specific CD8+ and CD4+ T cell responses was reportedly substantial.

Sequenced here: peripheral blood, sampled after recovery from COVID-19. The chain employs TRBV7-9 and TRBJ2-7, with TRBD1 matching 7 bases. This sequence originates from a human donor who had recovered from COVID-19. The CDR3 region is CASSANRGPENEQYF. CDR3 DNA sequence: TGTGCCAGCAGCGCGAACAGGGGACCCGAAAACGAGCAGTACTTC.